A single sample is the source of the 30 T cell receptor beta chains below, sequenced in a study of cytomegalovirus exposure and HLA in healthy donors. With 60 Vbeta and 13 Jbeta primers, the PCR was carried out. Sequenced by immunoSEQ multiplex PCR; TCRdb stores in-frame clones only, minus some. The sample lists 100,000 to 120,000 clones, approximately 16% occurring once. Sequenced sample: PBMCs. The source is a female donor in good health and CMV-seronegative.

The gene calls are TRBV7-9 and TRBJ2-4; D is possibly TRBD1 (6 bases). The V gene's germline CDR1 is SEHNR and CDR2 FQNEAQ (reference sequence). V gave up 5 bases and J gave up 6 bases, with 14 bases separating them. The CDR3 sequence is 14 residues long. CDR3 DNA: TGTGCCAGCAGCAGCCGGGACACCGGAAACATTCAGTACTTC. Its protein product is CASSSRDTGNIQYF.

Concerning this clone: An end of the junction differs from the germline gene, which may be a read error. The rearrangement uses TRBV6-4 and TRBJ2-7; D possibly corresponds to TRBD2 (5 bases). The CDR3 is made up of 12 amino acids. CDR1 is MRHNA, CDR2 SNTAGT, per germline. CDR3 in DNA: TGTGCCAGCAGTGACAGACGGGGAGCGGAGGACTTC. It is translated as CASSDRRGAEDF.

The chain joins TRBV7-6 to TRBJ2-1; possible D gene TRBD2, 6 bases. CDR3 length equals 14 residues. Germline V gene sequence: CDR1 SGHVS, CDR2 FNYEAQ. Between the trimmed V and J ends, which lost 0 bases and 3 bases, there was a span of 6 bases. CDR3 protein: CASSLAGGYNEQFF. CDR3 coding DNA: TGTGCCAGCAGCTTAGCGGGAGGCTACAATGAGCAGTTCTTC.

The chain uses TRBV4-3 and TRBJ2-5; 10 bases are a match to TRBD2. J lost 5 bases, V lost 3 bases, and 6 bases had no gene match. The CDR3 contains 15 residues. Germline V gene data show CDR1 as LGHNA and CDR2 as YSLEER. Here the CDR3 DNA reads TGCGCCAGCAGCCAGGAGCGGGGGGGCTTGGAGACCCAGTACTTC. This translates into CASSQERGGLETQYF.

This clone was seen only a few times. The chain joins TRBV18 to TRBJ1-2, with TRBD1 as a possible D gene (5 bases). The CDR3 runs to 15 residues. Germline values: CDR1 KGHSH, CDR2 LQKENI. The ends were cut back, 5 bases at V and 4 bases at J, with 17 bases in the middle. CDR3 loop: CASSGSQGRGYGYTF. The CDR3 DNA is TGTGCCAGCTCAGGTTCTCAGGGTCGCGGCTATGGCTACACCTTC. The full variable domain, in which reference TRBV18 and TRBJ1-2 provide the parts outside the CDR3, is NAGVMQNPRHLVRRRGQEARLRCSPMKGHSHVYWYRQLPEEGLKFMVYLQKENIIDESGMPKERFSAEFPKEGPSILRIQQVVRGDSAAYFCASSGSQGRGYGYTFGSGTRLTVV.

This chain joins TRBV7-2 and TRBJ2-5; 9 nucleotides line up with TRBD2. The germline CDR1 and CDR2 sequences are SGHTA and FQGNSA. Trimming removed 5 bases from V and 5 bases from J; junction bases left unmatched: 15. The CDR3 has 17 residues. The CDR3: CASSDQSALAGMETQYF. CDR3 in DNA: TGTGCCAGCAGCGACCAGTCCGCGCTAGCGGGGATGGAGACCCAGTACTTC.

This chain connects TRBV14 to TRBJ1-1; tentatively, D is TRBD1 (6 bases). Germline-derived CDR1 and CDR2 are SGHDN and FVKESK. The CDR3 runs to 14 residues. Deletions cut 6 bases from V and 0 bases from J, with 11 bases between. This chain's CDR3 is CASSRQEMNTEAFF. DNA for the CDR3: TGTGCCAGCAGTAGACAGGAGATGAACACTGAAGCTTTCTTT.

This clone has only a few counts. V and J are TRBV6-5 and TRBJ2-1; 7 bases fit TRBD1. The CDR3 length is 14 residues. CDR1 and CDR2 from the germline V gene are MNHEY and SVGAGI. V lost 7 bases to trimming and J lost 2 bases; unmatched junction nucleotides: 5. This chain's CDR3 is CASKLDRAYNEQFF. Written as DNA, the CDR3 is TGTGCCAGCAAACTAGACAGGGCCTACAATGAGCAGTTCTTC.

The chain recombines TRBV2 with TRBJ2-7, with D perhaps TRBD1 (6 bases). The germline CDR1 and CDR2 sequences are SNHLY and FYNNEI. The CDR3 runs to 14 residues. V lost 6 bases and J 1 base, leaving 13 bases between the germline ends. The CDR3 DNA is TGTGCCAGCAGACCCCCGGGACAATCCTACGAGCAGTACTTC. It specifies CASRPPGQSYEQYF.

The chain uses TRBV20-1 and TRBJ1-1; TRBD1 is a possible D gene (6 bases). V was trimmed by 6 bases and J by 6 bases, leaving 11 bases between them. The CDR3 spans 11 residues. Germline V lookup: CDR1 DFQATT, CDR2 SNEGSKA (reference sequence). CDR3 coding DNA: TGCAGTGCAGGGGGATTCGCTGAAGCTTTCTTT. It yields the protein CSAGGFAEAFF.

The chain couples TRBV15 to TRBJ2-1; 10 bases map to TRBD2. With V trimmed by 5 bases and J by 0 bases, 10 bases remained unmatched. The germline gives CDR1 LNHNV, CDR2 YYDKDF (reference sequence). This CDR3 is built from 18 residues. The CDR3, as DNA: TGTGCCACCAGCCCTAGGGCTAGCGGGAGAATCTCCTACAATGAGCAGTTCTTC. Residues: CATSPRASGRISYNEQFF. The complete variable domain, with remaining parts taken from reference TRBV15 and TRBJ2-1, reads DAMVIQNPRYQVTQFGKPVTLSCSQTLNHNVMYWYQQKSSQAPKLLFHYYDKDFNNEADTPDNFQSRRPNTSFCFLDIRSPGLGDTAMYLCATSPRASGRISYNEQFFGPGTRLTVL.

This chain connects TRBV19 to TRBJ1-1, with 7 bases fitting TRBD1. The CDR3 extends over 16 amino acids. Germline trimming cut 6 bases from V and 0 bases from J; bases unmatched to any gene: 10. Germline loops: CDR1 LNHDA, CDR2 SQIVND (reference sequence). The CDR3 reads CASRDRTGLMNTEAFF. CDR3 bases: TGTGCCAGTAGAGATAGGACAGGCCTTATGAACACTGAAGCTTTCTTT.

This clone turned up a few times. The CDR3, as DNA: TGTGCCAGCAGCCCCGGGACACTAAGCACAGATACGCAGTATTTT. It yields the protein CASSPGTLSTDTQYF. The genes are TRBV27 and TRBJ2-3; tentative D call: TRBD1 (6 bases). The V gene lost 6 bases and the J gene lost 0 bases, with 13 bases spanning the gap. The CDR3 spans 15 residues. Germline CDR1 MNHEY, CDR2 SMNVEV (reference sequence).

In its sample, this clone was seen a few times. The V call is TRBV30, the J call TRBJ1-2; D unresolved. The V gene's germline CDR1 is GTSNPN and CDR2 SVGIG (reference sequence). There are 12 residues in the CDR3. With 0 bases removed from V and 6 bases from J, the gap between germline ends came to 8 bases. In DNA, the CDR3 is TGTGCCTGGAGTGTGGCTCCCGATGGCTACACCTTC. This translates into CAWSVAPDGYTF.

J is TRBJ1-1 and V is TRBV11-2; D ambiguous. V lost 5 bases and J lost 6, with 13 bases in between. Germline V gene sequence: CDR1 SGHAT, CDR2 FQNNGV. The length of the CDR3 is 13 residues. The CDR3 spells CASSPIRRAEAFF. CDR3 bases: TGTGCCAGCAGCCCAATACGGAGGGCTGAAGCTTTCTTT.

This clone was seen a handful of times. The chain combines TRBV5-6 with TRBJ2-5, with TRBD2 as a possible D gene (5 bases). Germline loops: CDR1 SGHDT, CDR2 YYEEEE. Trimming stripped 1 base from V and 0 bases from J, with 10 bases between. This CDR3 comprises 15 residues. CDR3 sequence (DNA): TGTGCCAGCAGCTTGCCCTTGGACTACCAAGAGACCCAGTACTTC. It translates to CASSLPLDYQETQYF.

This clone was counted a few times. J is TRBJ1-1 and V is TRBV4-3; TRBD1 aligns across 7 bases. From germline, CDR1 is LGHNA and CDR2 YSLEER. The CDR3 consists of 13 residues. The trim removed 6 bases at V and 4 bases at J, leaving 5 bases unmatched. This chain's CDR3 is CASSPGQRTEAFF. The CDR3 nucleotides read TGCGCCAGCAGTCCGGGACAGCGCACTGAAGCTTTCTTT.

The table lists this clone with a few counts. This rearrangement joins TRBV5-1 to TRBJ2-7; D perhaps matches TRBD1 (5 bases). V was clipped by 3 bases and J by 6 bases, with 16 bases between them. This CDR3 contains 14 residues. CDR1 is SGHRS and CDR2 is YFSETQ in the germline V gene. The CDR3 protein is CASSSQGTRSEQYF. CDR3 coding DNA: TGCGCCAGCAGCTCCCAGGGTACGAGAAGCGAGCAGTACTTC.

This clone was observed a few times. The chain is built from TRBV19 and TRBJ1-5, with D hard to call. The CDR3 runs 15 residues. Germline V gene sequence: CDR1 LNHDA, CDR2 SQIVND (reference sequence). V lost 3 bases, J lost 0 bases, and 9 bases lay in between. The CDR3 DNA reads TGTGCCAGTAGTATGGGCACTCATAGCAATCAGCCCCAGCATTTT. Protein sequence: CASSMGTHSNQPQHF.

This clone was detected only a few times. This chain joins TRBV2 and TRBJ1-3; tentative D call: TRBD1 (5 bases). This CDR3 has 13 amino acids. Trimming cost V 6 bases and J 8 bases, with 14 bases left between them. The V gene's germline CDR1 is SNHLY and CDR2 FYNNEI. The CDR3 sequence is CASRGPTEDTIYF. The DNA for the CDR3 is TGTGCCAGCAGGGGCCCGACAGAGGACACCATATATTTT.

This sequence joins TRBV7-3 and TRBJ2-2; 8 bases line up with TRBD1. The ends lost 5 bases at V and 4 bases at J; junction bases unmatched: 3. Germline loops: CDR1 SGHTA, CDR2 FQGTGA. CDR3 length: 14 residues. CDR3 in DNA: TGTGCCAGCAGCATGGGACAGGTCACCGGGGAGCTGTTTTTT. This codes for CASSMGQVTGELFF. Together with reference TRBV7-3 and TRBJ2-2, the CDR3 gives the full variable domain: GAGVSQTPSNKVTEKGKYVELRCDPISGHTALYWYRQSLGQGPEFLIYFQGTGAADDSGLPNDRFFAVRPEGSVSTLKIQRTERGDSAVYLCASSMGQVTGELFFGEGSRLTVL.

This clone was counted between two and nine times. The CDR3 nucleotides read TGTGCCAGCAGCGTAGGTGGGGCGGGGGGTCAGCCCCAGCATTTT. It is translated as CASSVGGAGGQPQHF. The J gene is TRBJ1-5, the V gene TRBV9, with D perhaps TRBD1 (5 bases). The V end lost 0 bases, the J end lost 6 bases, and 13 bases lay between the germline ends. The V gene's germline CDR1 is SGDLS and CDR2 YYNGEE. The CDR3 spans 15 residues.

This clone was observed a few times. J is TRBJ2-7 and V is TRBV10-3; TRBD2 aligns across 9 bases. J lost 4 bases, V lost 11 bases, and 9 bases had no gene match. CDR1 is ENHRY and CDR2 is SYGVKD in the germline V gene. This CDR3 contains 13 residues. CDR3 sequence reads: CAASLAGSYEQYF. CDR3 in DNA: TGTGCCGCCTCACTAGCGGGCTCGTACGAGCAGTACTTC.

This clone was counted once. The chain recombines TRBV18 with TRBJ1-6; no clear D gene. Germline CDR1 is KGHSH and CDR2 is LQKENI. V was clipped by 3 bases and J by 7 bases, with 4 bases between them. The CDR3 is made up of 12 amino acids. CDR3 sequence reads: CASSPSNSPLHF. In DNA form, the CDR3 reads TGTGCCAGCTCACCGAGCAATTCACCCCTCCACTTT. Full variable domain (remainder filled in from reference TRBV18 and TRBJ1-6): NAGVMQNPRHLVRRRGQEARLRCSPMKGHSHVYWYRQLPEEGLKFMVYLQKENIIDESGMPKERFSAEFPKEGPSILRIQQVVRGDSAAYFCASSPSNSPLHFGNGTRLTVT.

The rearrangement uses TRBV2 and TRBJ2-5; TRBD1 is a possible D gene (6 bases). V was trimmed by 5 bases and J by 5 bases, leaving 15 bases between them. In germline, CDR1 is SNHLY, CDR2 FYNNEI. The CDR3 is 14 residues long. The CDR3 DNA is TGTGCCAGCAGTAATGACAGGTTCTGGGAGACCCAGTACTTC. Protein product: CASSNDRFWETQYF.

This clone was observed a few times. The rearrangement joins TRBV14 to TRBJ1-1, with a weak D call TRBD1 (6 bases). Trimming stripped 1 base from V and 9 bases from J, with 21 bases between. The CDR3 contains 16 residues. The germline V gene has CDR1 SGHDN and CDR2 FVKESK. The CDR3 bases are TGTGCCAGCAGCCAAGGTCCGGAGGGGGGGCGGGGTCAAGCTTTCTTT. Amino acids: CASSQGPEGGRGQAFF.

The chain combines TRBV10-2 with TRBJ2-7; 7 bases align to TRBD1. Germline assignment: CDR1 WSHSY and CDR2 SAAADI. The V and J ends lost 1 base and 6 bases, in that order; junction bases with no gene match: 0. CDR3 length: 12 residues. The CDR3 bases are TGCGCCAGCAGTGAGTGGGACAGCGAGCAGTACTTC. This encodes CASSEWDSEQYF.

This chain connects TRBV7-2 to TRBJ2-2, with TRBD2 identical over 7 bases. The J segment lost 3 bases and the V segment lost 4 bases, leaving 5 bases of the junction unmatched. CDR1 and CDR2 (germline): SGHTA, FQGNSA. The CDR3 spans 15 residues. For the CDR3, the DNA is TGTGCCAGCAGCTCCGGGGGGTCCTACACCGGGGAGCTGTTTTTT. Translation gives CASSSGGSYTGELFF.

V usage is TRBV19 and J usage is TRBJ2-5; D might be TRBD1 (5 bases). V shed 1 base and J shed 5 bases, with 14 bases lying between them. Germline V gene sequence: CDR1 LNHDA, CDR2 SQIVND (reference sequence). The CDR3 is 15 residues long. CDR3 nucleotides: TGTGCCAGTAGTATAGTCGGCAGGGTAGGGGAGACCCAGTACTTC. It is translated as CASSIVGRVGETQYF.

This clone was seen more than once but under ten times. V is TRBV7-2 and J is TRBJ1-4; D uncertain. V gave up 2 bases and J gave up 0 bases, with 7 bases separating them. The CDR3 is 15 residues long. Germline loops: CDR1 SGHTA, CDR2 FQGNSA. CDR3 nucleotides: TGTGCCAGCAGCTTATCGTATGCAACTAATGAAAAACTGTTTTTT. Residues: CASSLSYATNEKLFF.